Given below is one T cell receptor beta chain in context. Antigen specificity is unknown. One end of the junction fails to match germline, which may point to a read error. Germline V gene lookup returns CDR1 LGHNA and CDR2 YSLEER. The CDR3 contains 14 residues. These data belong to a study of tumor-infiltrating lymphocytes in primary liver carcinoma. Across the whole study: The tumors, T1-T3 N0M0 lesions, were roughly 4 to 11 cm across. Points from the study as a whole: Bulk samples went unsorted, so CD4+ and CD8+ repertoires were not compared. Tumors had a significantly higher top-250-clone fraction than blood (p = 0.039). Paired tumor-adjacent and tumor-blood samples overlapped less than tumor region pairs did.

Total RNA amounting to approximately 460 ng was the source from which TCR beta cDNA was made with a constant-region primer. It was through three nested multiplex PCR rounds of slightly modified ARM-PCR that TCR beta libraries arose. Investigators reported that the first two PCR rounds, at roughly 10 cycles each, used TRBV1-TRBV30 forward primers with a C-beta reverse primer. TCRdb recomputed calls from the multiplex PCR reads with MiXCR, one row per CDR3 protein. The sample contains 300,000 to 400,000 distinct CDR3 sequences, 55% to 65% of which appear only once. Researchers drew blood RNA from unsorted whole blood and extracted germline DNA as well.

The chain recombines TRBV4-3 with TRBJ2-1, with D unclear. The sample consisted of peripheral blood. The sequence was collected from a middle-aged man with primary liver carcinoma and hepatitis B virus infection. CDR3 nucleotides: TGCGCCAGTAGCCAAGGCACGCAATACAATAAGCAGTTCTTC. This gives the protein CASSQGTQYNKQFF.